This T cell receptor (beta chain) is from a study of CD8 T cells in Susac syndrome. General observations from the study: Across the total CD8+ repertoires, some 16 Susac-specific public clones were found. The CD8+ TEMRA repertoires yielded five such clones.

Sequencing of TCR beta, carried out with a high-throughput approach, was applied to CD8+ and CD4+ T cells from the blood. Negative isolation was used for CD8+ and CD4+ T cells, and FACS enrichment was applied to TEMRA cells. CDR3 size: 15 residues. V shed 6 bases and J 4 bases; nucleotides not matched to a gene: 9. CDR1 is MNHEY, CDR2 SMNVEV, per germline (reference sequence). Random hexamers were used to reverse transcribe roughly 0.5 to 1 ug of RNA. TCRdb reprocessed the immunoSEQ multiplex PCR reads via MiXCR and lists one record per CDR3 protein. The table shows about 90,000 distinct CDR3 sequences, with 95% to 96% occurring only once. A word on this clonotype: Its antigen is undetermined.

The receptor's source is a human donor with Susac syndrome. Sample: CD8+ T cells from PBMCs. V gene TRBV27 combines with J gene TRBJ1-2; TRBD1 matches 9 bases. The DNA for the CDR3 is TGTGCCAGCAGCCGCCGGGACAGGGTGCCCTATGGCTACACCTTC. Residues: CASSRRDRVPYGYTF.